The 30 T cell receptor beta chains below come from one sample, sequenced in a study of blood T cell repertoires in COVID-19. Profiling relied on immunoSEQ multiplex PCR, and the TCRdb table lists in-frame clones only, not all of them. The sample holds under 500,000 clones, around 89% seen once. Source material: peripheral blood. Receptor source: a woman between 25 and 40 years old with acute or convalescent COVID-19.

The gene calls are TRBV19 and TRBJ1-1; D gene ambiguous. V lost 3 bases and J lost 1, with 15 bases in between. CDR1 and CDR2 from the germline V gene are LNHDA and SQIVND (reference sequence). The CDR3 length is 16 residues. The CDR3 loop reads CASSIRHVHENTEAFF. CDR3 nucleotide sequence: TGTGCCAGTAGTATCCGACACGTTCACGAGAACACTGAAGCTTTCTTT.

V is TRBV3-1 (or the pseudogene TRBV3-2) and J is TRBJ2-6, with TRBD2 as a possible D gene (5 bases). Deletions cut 2 bases from V and 4 bases from J, with 12 bases between. The CDR3 is 16 residues long. Germline loops: CDR1 LGHDT, CDR2 YNNKEL (reference sequence). DNA for the CDR3: TGTGCCAGCAGCCAACTTCTAGCCTCGGGGGCCAACGTCCTGACTTTC. Translated: CASSQLLASGANVLTF.

The V gene is TRBV29-1, the J gene TRBJ2-3; perhaps TRBD1 as D (6 bases). V lost 7 bases and J lost 11, with 19 bases in between. The CDR3 is 12 residues long. Germline CDR1 and CDR2: SQVTM and ANQGSEA. As DNA, the CDR3 is TGCAGCGCGTTACGTGGGACACGGATGCAGTATTTT. It encodes CSALRGTRMQYF.

V is TRBV11-2 and J is TRBJ2-3, with TRBD1 matching over 9 bases. This CDR3 region has 16 residues. In germline, CDR1 is SGHAT, CDR2 FQNNGV. The junction had 5 bases not matched to a gene; V was cut back by 2 bases and J by 2 bases. The CDR3 sequence: CASSLFDRGFTDTQYF. The CDR3 bases are TGTGCCAGCAGCTTATTCGACAGGGGGTTCACAGATACGCAGTATTTT.

This clone showed up just a few times. The rearrangement uses TRBV5-4 and TRBJ1-1; D remains ambiguous. The CDR3 extends over 13 amino acids. In germline, CDR1 is SGHNT, CDR2 YYREEE (reference sequence). Trimming cost V 2 bases and J 0 bases, with 5 bases left between them. This CDR3 is CASSFSVNTEAFF. The CDR3 DNA is TGTGCCAGCAGCTTCTCGGTGAACACTGAAGCTTTCTTT. Supplemented by reference TRBV5-4 and TRBJ1-1, the full variable domain reads ETGVTQSPTHLIKTRGQQVTLRCSSQSGHNTVSWYQQALGQGPQFIFQYYREEENGRGNFPPRFSGLQFPNYSSELNVNALELDDSALYLCASSFSVNTEAFFGQGTRLTVV.

The chain links TRBV7-2 to TRBJ2-5, with 9 bases identical to TRBD2. In germline, CDR1 is SGHTA, CDR2 FQGNSA. With 4 bases clipped from V and 5 bases from J, the junction kept 14 bases outside the gene matches. CDR3 length: 17 amino acids. The CDR3 spells CASSSILAGSTGETQYF. The CDR3 nucleotides read TGTGCCAGCAGCTCAATTCTAGCGGGATCTACCGGGGAGACCCAGTACTTC.

This rearrangement joins TRBV7-6 to TRBJ2-2; maybe TRBD2 (6 bases). The germline V and J ends were trimmed by 5 bases and 1 base, with 11 bases remaining between them. The CDR3 covers 15 residues. Germline V gene data show CDR1 as SGHVS and CDR2 as FNYEAQ. Here the CDR3 reads CASSQGTVNTGELFF. CDR3 DNA sequence: TGTGCCAGCAGCCAAGGGACTGTGAACACCGGGGAGCTGTTTTTT.

J is TRBJ2-2 and V is TRBV7-8; 10 bases agree with TRBD1. This CDR3 spans 16 amino acids. V lost 2 bases and J lost 4; bases outside the gene matches: 4. Germline CDR1 is SGHVS and CDR2 is FQNEAQ. CDR3 nucleotides: TGTGCCAGCAGCTTACGGGACAGGGGTCCCACCGGGGAGCTGTTTTTT. As protein: CASSLRDRGPTGELFF.

The table lists this clone with a count of one. The chain has TRBV6-5 and TRBJ2-3; 8 bases match TRBD2. Germline CDR1 is MNHEY and CDR2 is SVGAGI. CDR3 size: 14 residues. After removal of 7 bases from V and 2 bases from J, the junction contained 5 bases not matched to a gene. The chain's CDR3 is CASNGGGPTDTQYF. In nucleotides, the CDR3 is TGTGCCAGCAACGGGGGGGGGCCCACAGATACGCAGTATTTT.

The rearrangement joins TRBV11-2 to TRBJ2-3; TRBD2 matches at 12 bases. CDR3 size: 16 residues. CDR1 is SGHAT and CDR2 is FQNNGV in the germline V gene. The V segment lost 3 bases and the J segment 3 bases; nucleotides outside the gene matches: 4. As DNA, the CDR3 is TGTGCCAGCAGCTTGACTAGCGGGGGACCTACAGATACGCAGTATTTT. Translated: CASSLTSGGPTDTQYF.

This clone came up once. The DNA of the CDR3 is TGTGCCAGTAGTATCGCCCACAGGGCTTCGGACACTGAAGCTTTCTTT. Its protein is CASSIAHRASDTEAFF. The chain is built from TRBV19 and TRBJ1-1; a weak D match, TRBD1 (6 bases). CDR1 and CDR2 from the germline V gene are LNHDA and SQIVND (reference sequence). Trimming took 3 bases from V and 3 from J, leaving 17 bases between them. This CDR3 contains 16 residues. Together with reference TRBV19 and TRBJ1-1, the CDR3 gives the full variable domain: DGGITQSPKYLFRKEGQNVTLSCEQNLNHDAMYWYRQDPGQGLRLIYYSQIVNDFQKGDIAEGYSVSREKKESFPLTVTSAQKNPTAFYLCASSIAHRASDTEAFFGQGTRLTVV.

This chain connects TRBV18 to TRBJ2-3; D is possibly TRBD1 (6 bases). The germline V and J ends were trimmed by 0 bases and 0 bases, with 19 bases remaining between them. The germline gives CDR1 KGHSH, CDR2 LQKENI. This CDR3 comprises 19 residues. CDR3 residues: CASSPPVPSNRDSTDTQYF. In DNA, the CDR3 is TGTGCCAGCTCACCACCGGTACCCTCGAACAGGGATAGCACAGATACGCAGTATTTT. The full variable domain, with the rest looked up from reference TRBV18 and TRBJ2-3, is NAGVMQNPRHLVRRRGQEARLRCSPMKGHSHVYWYRQLPEEGLKFMVYLQKENIIDESGMPKERFSAEFPKEGPSILRIQQVVRGDSAAYFCASSPPVPSNRDSTDTQYFGPGTRLTVL.

A remark on this clone: A clone one base away is much larger, so this may be a read error. CDR3 loop: CASSFGGPTDTQYF. The CDR3 coding sequence is TGTGCCAGCAGTTTCGGGGGGCCCACAGATACGCAGTATTTT. The genes are TRBV28 and TRBJ2-3; TRBD2 might be the D (7 bases). Trimming took 3 bases from V and 2 from J, leaving 9 bases between them. This CDR3 comprises 14 residues. Germline assignment: CDR1 MDHEN and CDR2 SYDVKM. Combining the CDR3 with reference TRBV28 and TRBJ2-3 gives the whole variable domain DVKVTQSSRYLVKRTGEKVFLECVQDMDHENMFWYRQDPGLGLRLIYFSYDVKMKEKGDIPEGYSVSREKKERFSLILESASTNQTSMYLCASSFGGPTDTQYFGPGTRLTVL.

The chain employs TRBV19 and TRBJ2-5; tentatively, D is TRBD1 (7 bases). Trimming removed 3 bases from V and 5 bases from J, with 19 bases in between. Germline V gene data show CDR1 as LNHDA and CDR2 as SQIVND (reference sequence). This CDR3 has 16 amino acids. CDR3 amino acids: CASSILQGGVSETQYF. CDR3 coding DNA: TGTGCCAGTAGTATTCTTCAGGGGGGAGTTTCGGAGACCCAGTACTTC.

The chain carries TRBV11-2 and TRBJ2-4; TRBD2 matches 10 bases. The CDR3 has 18 residues. After removal of 5 bases from V and 0 bases from J, the junction contained 10 bases not matched to a gene. From germline, CDR1 is SGHAT and CDR2 FQNNGV. The CDR3 bases are TGTGCCAGCAGCCCGGCTAGCGGGGGACCTATAGCCAAAAACATTCAGTACTTC. It specifies CASSPASGGPIAKNIQYF.

This clone was picked up many times. V usage is TRBV27 and J usage is TRBJ2-2, with TRBD1 as a possible D gene (7 bases). V was trimmed by 8 bases and J by 3 bases, leaving 16 bases between them. CDR3 length equals 15 residues. Looked up from germline, CDR1 is MNHEY and CDR2 is SMNVEV (reference sequence). This chain's CDR3 is CASSPGDRYTGELFF. The CDR3 DNA reads TGTGCCAGCTCCCCGGGGGACAGATACACCGGGGAGCTGTTTTTT.

The gene calls are TRBV11-2 and TRBJ2-7, with D hard to call. This CDR3 is 13 amino acids long. V lost 1 base and J 3 bases, leaving 7 bases between the germline ends. Germline assignment: CDR1 SGHAT and CDR2 FQNNGV. The CDR3 nucleotides read TGTGCCAGCAGCTTAGTGCTAGGCTACGAGCAGTACTTC. Protein product: CASSLVLGYEQYF.

This CDR3 reads CASSPGQGYETQYF. DNA of the CDR3: TGTGCCAGCAGCCCAGGACAGGGGTACGAGACCCAGTACTTC. This chain uses TRBV9 with TRBJ2-5; the match to TRBD1 covers 9 bases. V gave up 4 bases and J gave up 5 bases; unmatched junction bases: 6. The CDR3 is 14 residues long. Germline V gene sequence: CDR1 SGDLS, CDR2 YYNGEE.

V gene TRBV3-1 (or the pseudogene TRBV3-2) combines with J gene TRBJ1-1; D gene ambiguous. Germline V gene lookup returns CDR1 LGHDT and CDR2 YNNKEL (reference sequence). V was clipped by 0 bases and J by 6 bases, with 5 bases between them. This CDR3 is built from 12 residues. The CDR3 region is CASSQDEAEAFF. The CDR3 DNA sequence: TGTGCCAGCAGCCAAGATGAGGCTGAAGCTTTCTTT.

V and J are TRBV19 and TRBJ1-2; D might be TRBD1 (5 bases). The CDR3 sequence is 15 residues long. From germline, CDR1 is LNHDA and CDR2 SQIVND (reference sequence). V was clipped by 0 bases and J by 2 bases, with 10 bases between them. CDR3 sequence reads: CASSIDRRGNYGYTF. CDR3 coding DNA: TGTGCCAGTAGTATAGATCGGAGGGGCAACTATGGCTACACCTTC. Drawing the rest from reference TRBV19 and TRBJ1-2, the complete variable domain is DGGITQSPKYLFRKEGQNVTLSCEQNLNHDAMYWYRQDPGQGLRLIYYSQIVNDFQKGDIAEGYSVSREKKESFPLTVTSAQKNPTAFYLCASSIDRRGNYGYTFGSGTRLTVV.

This clone came up a few times. The junction and the germline gene differ at one end; a read error may be behind it. The genes are TRBV6-9 and TRBJ2-7, with 9 bases lining up with TRBD1. CDR3 length: 14 residues. Germline CDR1 MNHGY, CDR2 SVAAGI. CDR3 amino acids: CASSYSFRDRVRSF. CDR3 sequence (DNA): TGTGCCAGCAGTTATTCTTTTCGGGACAGGGTACGGTCCTTC.

A note on this clone: One end of the junction does not line up with germline, which may come from a read error. The chain links TRBV30 to TRBJ1-5; D is uncertain. Germline CDR1 GTSNPN, CDR2 SVGIG (reference sequence). The CDR3 is made up of 13 amino acids. CDR3 nucleotides: TGTGCCTGGCAAGGGAGTAGCAATCAGCTCCAGCATTTT. This translates into CAWQGSSNQLQHF.

This clone showed up just once. V gene TRBV25-1 combines with J gene TRBJ2-1; TRBD2 might be the D (7 bases). There are 15 residues in the CDR3. Germline V gene lookup returns CDR1 MGHDK and CDR2 SYGVNS. Trimming stripped 6 bases from V and 8 bases from J, with 20 bases between. CDR3: CASSFFEGGSDEQFF. CDR3 bases: TGTGCCAGCAGCTTCTTTGAGGGGGGGTCGGATGAGCAGTTCTTC.

The chain is built from TRBV12-3 or TRBV12-4 and TRBJ2-3; no reliable D call. The CDR3 is 12 amino acids. The ends were cut back, 3 bases at V and 4 bases at J, with 5 bases in the middle. The CDR3 region is CASSFSSDTQYF. CDR3 in DNA: TGTGCCAGCAGTTTTTCGTCAGATACGCAGTATTTT.

The V and J genes are TRBV3-1 (or the pseudogene TRBV3-2) and TRBJ1-1; tentatively, D is TRBD1 (5 bases). Germline-derived CDR1 and CDR2 are LGHDT and YNNKEL (reference sequence). CDR3 length: 14 residues. Trimming cost V 5 bases and J 0 bases, with 10 bases left between them. CDR3 nucleotide sequence: TGTGCCAGCAGCTCTGGGGCATTGAACACTGAAGCTTTCTTT. This encodes CASSSGALNTEAFF.

The CDR3 DNA reads TGTGCCAGCAGTTTTGGGCAGGGTGATGGCTACACCTTC. Translated, it gives CASSFGQGDGYTF. V usage is TRBV12-3 or TRBV12-4 and J usage is TRBJ1-2; possibly TRBD1 for D (5 bases). V lost 3 bases and J lost 6, with 11 bases in between. CDR3 length: 13 residues.

V is TRBV18 and J is TRBJ1-1, with 7 bases identical to TRBD1. The V gene's germline CDR1 is KGHSH and CDR2 LQKENI. This CDR3 comprises 13 residues. V lost 2 bases, J lost 5 bases, and 2 bases stayed unmatched. The CDR3 protein is CASSPVRGTEAFF. DNA for the CDR3: TGTGCCAGCTCACCAGTCAGGGGGACTGAAGCTTTCTTT.

This clone has a single count. The chain combines TRBV25-1 with TRBJ2-3; no definite D call. Germline assignment: CDR1 MGHDK and CDR2 SYGVNS. This CDR3 is built from 13 residues. V lost 3 bases, J lost 5 bases, and 9 bases lay in between. The CDR3, as DNA: TGTGCCAGCAGTGAGGGCTACAGAGATACGCAGTATTTT. It translates to CASSEGYRDTQYF.

The genes are TRBV4-1 and TRBJ1-5; D is unclear. Germline V gives CDR1 MGHRA, CDR2 YSYEKL. This CDR3 contains 15 residues. V shed 0 bases and J shed 7 bases, with 13 bases lying between them. The CDR3 DNA follows: TGCGCCAGCAGCCAAGAAGATGACTATGGCCAGCCCCAGCATTTT. Protein product: CASSQEDDYGQPQHF.

The CDR3: CATSRDLTGGVGQPQHF. In nucleotides, the CDR3 is TGTGCCACCAGCAGAGATCTGACAGGGGGTGTTGGTCAGCCCCAGCATTTT. This chain uses TRBV15 with TRBJ1-5; 9 nucleotides align to TRBD1. The junction had 9 bases not matched to a gene; V was cut back by 0 bases and J by 6 bases. The CDR3 has 17 amino acids. Germline V lookup: CDR1 LNHNV, CDR2 YYDKDF (reference sequence).